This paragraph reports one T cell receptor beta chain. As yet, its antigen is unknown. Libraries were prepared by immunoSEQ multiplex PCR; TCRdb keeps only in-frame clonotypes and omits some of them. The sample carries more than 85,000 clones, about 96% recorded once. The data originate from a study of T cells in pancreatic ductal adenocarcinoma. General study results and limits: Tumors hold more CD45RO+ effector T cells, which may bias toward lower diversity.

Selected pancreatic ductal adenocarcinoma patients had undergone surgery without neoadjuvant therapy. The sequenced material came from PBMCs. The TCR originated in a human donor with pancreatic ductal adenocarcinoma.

In DNA, the CDR3 is TGCAGTGCGAGGACAGGGGAGTCAACTTTCTTT. Translation: CSARTGESTFF. This rearrangement joins TRBV20-1 to TRBJ1-1; 9 nucleotides agree with TRBD1. The CDR3 totals 11 residues. The V gene's germline CDR1 is DFQATT and CDR2 SNEGSKA (reference sequence). With V trimmed by 6 bases and J by 12 bases, 8 bases remained unmatched.